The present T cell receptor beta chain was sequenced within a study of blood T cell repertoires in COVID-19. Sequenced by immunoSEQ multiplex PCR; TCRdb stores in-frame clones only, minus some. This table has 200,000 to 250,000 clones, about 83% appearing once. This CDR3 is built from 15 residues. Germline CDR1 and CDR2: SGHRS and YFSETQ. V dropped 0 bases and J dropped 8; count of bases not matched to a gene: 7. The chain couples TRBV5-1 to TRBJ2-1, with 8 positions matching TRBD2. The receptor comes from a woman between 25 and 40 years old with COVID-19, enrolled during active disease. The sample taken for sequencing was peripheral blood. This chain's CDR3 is CASSLDFTSGDEQFF. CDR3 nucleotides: TGCGCCAGCAGCTTGGACTTTACTAGCGGTGATGAGCAGTTCTTC.